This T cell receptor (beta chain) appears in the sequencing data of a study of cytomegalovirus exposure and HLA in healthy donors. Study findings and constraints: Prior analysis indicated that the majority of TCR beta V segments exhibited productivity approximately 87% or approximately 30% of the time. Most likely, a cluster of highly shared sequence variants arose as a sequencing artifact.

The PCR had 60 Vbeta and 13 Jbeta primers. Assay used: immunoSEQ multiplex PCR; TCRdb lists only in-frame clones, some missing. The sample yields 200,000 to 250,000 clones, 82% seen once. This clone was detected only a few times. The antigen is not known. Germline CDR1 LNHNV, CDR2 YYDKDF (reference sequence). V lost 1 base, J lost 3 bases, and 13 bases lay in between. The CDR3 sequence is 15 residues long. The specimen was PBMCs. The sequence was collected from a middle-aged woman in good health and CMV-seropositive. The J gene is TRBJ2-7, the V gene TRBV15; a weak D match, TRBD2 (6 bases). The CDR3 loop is CATSRGAGTDYEQYF. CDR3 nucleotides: TGTGCCACCAGCAGAGGAGCAGGGACTGACTACGAGCAGTACTTC.